These 18 T cell receptor beta chains originate from one sample sequenced in a study of shared clonotypes between healthy human individuals. Naive CD8 populations comprised CD45RO-negative cells positively selected for CCR7, excluding terminally differentiated effector memory CD45RA+ cells. Using immunoSEQ multiplex PCR, the repertoire was profiled, and TCRdb retains in-frame clones only, with some absent. The repertoire has about 1,900,000 clones, less than 95% of them found once; the top ten carry around 1%. Sequenced sample: naive CD8+ T cells sorted from blood. All receptors come from a man aged 18 to 29 in good health.

As concerns this clone: This sample also contains other DNA sequences that code for the same CDR3. This chain joins TRBV19 and TRBJ2-7, with D maybe TRBD1 (6 bases). This CDR3 comprises 14 residues. Germline CDR1 LNHDA, CDR2 SQIVND (reference sequence). The germline V and J ends were trimmed by 5 bases and 0 bases, with 11 bases remaining between them. CDR3 bases: TGTGCCAGTAGTCTACAGGGCCTCTCCTACGAGCAGTACTTC. Residues: CASSLQGLSYEQYF.

Concerning this clone: Relative to the germline gene, one junction end is altered; a read error may explain this. V is TRBV7-7 and J is TRBJ2-2; TRBD1 might be the D (6 bases). The CDR3 totals 16 residues. Germline V lookup: CDR1 SSHAT, CDR2 FNYEAQ (reference sequence). The CDR3 DNA follows: TGTGCTAGCAGCATCACCACAGGGATGAACACCGGGGAGCTGTTTTTT. This encodes CASSITTGMNTGELFF. Drawing the rest from reference TRBV7-7 and TRBJ2-2, the complete variable domain is GAGVSQSPRYKVTKRGQDVTLRCDPISSHATLYWYQQALGQGPEFLTYFNYEAQPDKSGLPSDRFSAERPEGSISTLTIQRTEQRDSAMYRCASSITTGMNTGELFFGEGSRLTVL.

The gene calls are TRBV9 and TRBJ2-1; 9 bases fit TRBD1. Germline CDR1 reads SGDLS; CDR2 reads YYNGEE. V dropped 3 bases and J dropped 7; count of bases not matched to a gene: 8. The CDR3 is 15 residues long. In nucleotides, the CDR3 is TGTGCCAGCAGCGCCTCCGGGACAGGGATTAATGAGCAGTTCTTC. It translates to CASSASGTGINEQFF.

This chain connects TRBV27 to TRBJ1-5, with D possibly TRBD1 on 6 matching bases. V was cut by 2 bases and J by 0 bases, with 14 bases left in between. The germline gives CDR1 MNHEY, CDR2 SMNVEV (reference sequence). This CDR3 has 17 amino acids. The CDR3 DNA reads TGTGCCAGCAGTTTAAGGGGGGGTCCCAGTAGCAATCAGCCCCAGCATTTT. Protein product: CASSLRGGPSSNQPQHF.

This chain links TRBV10-2 with TRBJ2-3; D unresolved. Germline V gene lookup returns CDR1 WSHSY and CDR2 SAAADI. This CDR3 is 13 amino acids long. V lost 3 bases to trimming and J lost 6 bases, with 10 bases between them. In DNA, the CDR3 is TGCGCCAGCAGTGAAAATACGAGGGATACGCAGTATTTT. This codes for CASSENTRDTQYF.

This chain connects TRBV4-1 to TRBJ2-5; a weak D match, TRBD1 (6 bases). With 1 base removed from V and 2 bases from J, the gap between germline ends came to 20 bases. The CDR3 has 18 residues. CDR1 and CDR2 (germline): MGHRA, YSYEKL. CDR3 in amino acids: CASSQGTSLGGPQETQYF. The CDR3 nucleotides are TGCGCCAGCAGCCAAGGGACTTCTTTAGGGGGTCCACAAGAGACCCAGTACTTC.

This clone appeared a single time. The chain is built from TRBV27 and TRBJ2-5; D could derive from TRBD1 or TRBD2 (5 bases each). The CDR3 runs to 13 residues. Per germline, CDR1 MNHEY and CDR2 SMNVEV (reference sequence). V gave up 5 bases and J gave up 9 bases, with 16 bases separating them. The CDR3 DNA is TGTGCCAGCAGTCCCTACGAGGGGCAGGCCCAGTACTTC. This sequence encodes CASSPYEGQAQYF.

This clone showed up just once. The rearrangement joins TRBV27 to TRBJ2-3; a possible D gene is TRBD2 (7 bases). V shed 5 bases and J shed 2 bases, with 20 bases lying between them. CDR1 MNHEY and CDR2 SMNVEV come from the germline V gene (reference sequence). CDR3 length: 17 residues. CDR3 bases: TGTGCCAGCAGTCCCGCCCGGGGGGCCAGCCCCACAGATACGCAGTATTTT. Protein product: CASSPARGASPTDTQYF.

The chain has TRBV28 and TRBJ2-3; D ambiguous. In germline, CDR1 is MDHEN, CDR2 SYDVKM. The germline V and J ends were trimmed by 5 bases and 0 bases, with 15 bases remaining between them. This CDR3 has 16 amino acids. In nucleotides, the CDR3 is TGTGCCAGCAGTCTCAACTACAGTCCCAGCACAGATACGCAGTATTTT. This gives the protein CASSLNYSPSTDTQYF. Combining the CDR3 with reference TRBV28 and TRBJ2-3 gives the whole variable domain DVKVTQSSRYLVKRTGEKVFLECVQDMDHENMFWYRQDPGLGLRLIYFSYDVKMKEKGDIPEGYSVSREKKERFSLILESASTNQTSMYLCASSLNYSPSTDTQYFGPGTRLTVL.

The chain joins TRBV18 to TRBJ2-7; no clear D. Germline assignment: CDR1 KGHSH and CDR2 LQKENI. The V end lost 4 bases, the J end lost 1 base, and 8 bases lay between the germline ends. CDR3 length: 13 amino acids. The CDR3 here is CASSQTVSYEQYF. Written as DNA, the CDR3 is TGTGCCAGCTCACAAACCGTTTCCTACGAGCAGTACTTC. The variable domain in full, with the rest retrieved from reference TRBV18 and TRBJ2-7, is NAGVMQNPRHLVRRRGQEARLRCSPMKGHSHVYWYRQLPEEGLKFMVYLQKENIIDESGMPKERFSAEFPKEGPSILRIQQVVRGDSAAYFCASSQTVSYEQYFGPGTRLTVT.

In its sample, this clone was seen once. This chain joins TRBV25-1 and TRBJ1-3, with D perhaps matching TRBD1 (5 bases). V gave up 1 base and J gave up 2 bases, with 12 bases separating them. The CDR3 contains 16 residues. Germline CDR1 is MGHDK and CDR2 is SYGVNS. The CDR3 is CASSEWVQGPGNTIYF. The CDR3 nucleotides read TGTGCCAGCAGTGAATGGGTTCAGGGTCCTGGAAACACCATATATTTT.

This sequence joins TRBV7-9 and TRBJ2-7, with D maybe TRBD1 (5 bases). Trimming removed 5 bases at V and 0 bases at J, with 14 bases between. Germline V lookup: CDR1 SEHNR, CDR2 FQNEAQ (reference sequence). The CDR3 is 15 amino acids. CDR3 in amino acids: CASSREGEDSYEQYF. Here the CDR3 DNA reads TGTGCCAGCAGCCGAGAAGGGGAAGACTCCTACGAGCAGTACTTC.

The gene calls are TRBV19 and TRBJ2-1; D is unresolved. There are 13 residues in the CDR3. Germline loops: CDR1 LNHDA, CDR2 SQIVND (reference sequence). Trimming left V 2 bases short and J 6 bases short, with 8 bases between. The CDR3 reads CASSISASNEQFF. In DNA, the CDR3 is TGTGCCAGTAGTATATCCGCGAGCAATGAGCAGTTCTTC.

The CDR3: CASSDAQGTSTDTQYF. DNA for the CDR3: TGCGCCAGCAGTGATGCACAGGGAACTAGCACAGATACGCAGTATTTT. J is TRBJ2-3 and V is TRBV10-1; D perhaps matches TRBD1 (6 bases). The CDR3 length is 16 residues. The V gene lost 3 bases and the J gene lost 0 bases, with 13 bases spanning the gap. CDR1 is WNHNN and CDR2 is SYGVQD in the germline V gene (reference sequence).

V and J are TRBV1 and TRBJ2-5; TRBD1, the D gene given by the table, was not confirmed from the DNA. TRBV1 is flagged as a pseudogene. The length of the CDR3 is 16 residues. Here the CDR3 reads CTSSQGQDTEVGTQYF. In DNA form, the CDR3 reads TGCACCAGCAGCCAAGGGCAGGACACAGAGGTCGGGACCCAGTACTTC.

The J gene is TRBJ2-1, the V gene TRBV6-4, with D uncertain. The length of the CDR3 is 14 residues. Germline assignment: CDR1 MRHNA and CDR2 SNTAGT. V was shortened by 4 bases and J by 7 bases, with 14 bases between the two germline ends. Written as DNA, the CDR3 is TGTGCCAGCAGTGTCCGAGGTCAAGGTAATGAGCAGTTCTTC. Protein sequence: CASSVRGQGNEQFF.

CDR3 residues: CASSLEGTQYF. The CDR3, as DNA: TGTGCCAGCAGCTTAGAGGGAACTCAGTACTTC. J is TRBJ2-4 and V is TRBV13; no firm D call. CDR1 is PRHDT, CDR2 FYEKMQ, per germline (reference sequence). Between the trimmed V and J ends, which lost 1 base and 12 bases, there was a span of 7 bases. The CDR3 contains 11 residues.

This chain connects TRBV7-9 to TRBJ2-2; 10 nucleotides match TRBD2. Germline assignment: CDR1 SEHNR and CDR2 FQNEAQ (reference sequence). This CDR3 has 16 residues. V dropped 3 bases and J dropped 5; count of bases not matched to a gene: 6. The CDR3 reads CASSFAGLADTGELFF. In DNA form, the CDR3 reads TGTGCCAGCAGCTTTGCCGGACTAGCGGATACCGGGGAGCTGTTTTTT.